Listed here are 26 T cell receptor beta chains from one sample, sequenced in a study of cytomegalovirus exposure and HLA in healthy donors. Vbeta (60) and Jbeta (13) primers were used in the PCR. TCRdb keeps only in-frame clones here, not all; method: immunoSEQ multiplex PCR. The repertoire holds 81,000 or so clones, with more than 60% as singletons. The sample was PBMCs. These receptor sequences come from a man aged 50 to 60 in good health and CMV-seropositive.

The chain carries TRBV7-9 and TRBJ1-5; D gene unclear. Per germline, CDR1 SEHNR and CDR2 FQNEAQ (reference sequence). With 4 bases removed from V and 1 base from J, the gap between germline ends came to 17 bases. The CDR3 is made up of 17 amino acids. DNA for the CDR3: TGTGCCAGCAGCTCCGGACTTGGGGTGGAAAGCAATCAGCCCCAGCATTTT. Translating gives CASSSGLGVESNQPQHF.

V is TRBV14 and J is TRBJ2-7; tentative D call: TRBD1 (5 bases). CDR1 is SGHDN, CDR2 FVKESK, per germline. V lost 2 bases and J 4 bases, leaving 15 bases between the germline ends. This CDR3 region has 15 residues. The CDR3 region is CASSQLGWAGYEQYF. DNA of the CDR3: TGTGCCAGCAGCCAACTCGGGTGGGCAGGGTACGAGCAGTACTTC.

The J gene is TRBJ2-7, the V gene TRBV5-5; 9 bases fit TRBD1. V shed 0 bases and J 5 bases; nucleotides not matched to a gene: 6. Germline V gene sequence: CDR1 SGHKS, CDR2 YYEKEE (reference sequence). The CDR3 totals 15 residues. CDR3 nucleotides: TGTGCCAGCAGCTTGGCAGGACAGGGGTTGCACGAGCAGTACTTC. It encodes CASSLAGQGLHEQYF.

Worth noting for this clone: Mismatch with germline at one junction end may stem from a read error. The chain carries TRBV19 and TRBJ2-4, with 7 nucleotides matching TRBD2. This CDR3 is built from 20 residues. Looked up from germline, CDR1 is LNHDA and CDR2 is SQIVND (reference sequence). The CDR3 bases are TGTGCCAGTAGTATAGAAAGAGGGAGGGGTTCCCCTATAGCCAAAAACAGTCAGTACTTC. This sequence encodes CASSIERGRGSPIAKNSQYF.

This rearrangement joins TRBV5-4 to TRBJ2-5; 8 nucleotides line up with TRBD2. The J call may be in error: the DNA end matches TRBJ2-7 better. Germline CDR1 and CDR2: SGHNT and YYREEE (reference sequence). CDR3 length: 15 amino acids. CDR3 nucleotide sequence: TGTGCCAGCAGCGAACAAAGCGGGAGTGCCTACGAGCAGTACTTC. It yields the protein CASSEQSGSAYEQYF.

The chain links TRBV11-3 to TRBJ2-1; D uncertain. CDR1 is SGHNT, CDR2 YENEEA, per germline. V was trimmed by 1 base and J by 0 bases, leaving 7 bases between them. This CDR3 comprises 15 residues. CDR3 nucleotide sequence: TGTGCCAGCAGCTTAGCCGCCAGCTCCTACAATGAGCAGTTCTTC. Translation: CASSLAASSYNEQFF.

This clone has just a few counts. This chain links TRBV7-8 with TRBJ2-2; TRBD2 agrees at 8 bases. The CDR3 contains 16 residues. The V segment lost 5 bases and the J segment 0 bases; nucleotides outside the gene matches: 5. CDR1 and CDR2 from the germline V gene are SGHVS and FQNEAQ. The CDR3 protein is CASSLLAGANTGELFF. CDR3 nucleotides: TGTGCCAGCAGCCTTCTAGCGGGTGCGAACACCGGGGAGCTGTTTTTT.

This rearrangement joins TRBV5-1 to TRBJ2-3; D is perhaps TRBD1 (5 bases). This CDR3 spans 17 amino acids. CDR1 and CDR2 from the germline V gene are SGHRS and YFSETQ. Trimming removed 0 bases from V and 0 bases from J, with 14 bases in between. The CDR3 nucleotides read TGCGCCAGCAGCTTGGACACAGGATTTCTAAGCACAGATACGCAGTATTTT. Encoded protein: CASSLDTGFLSTDTQYF.

The CDR3 spells CASSPLASQETQYF. CDR3 DNA: TGTGCCAGCTCACCACTAGCTAGCCAAGAGACCCAGTACTTC. The chain uses TRBV18 and TRBJ2-5; D is unresolved. Germline CDR1 is KGHSH and CDR2 is LQKENI. Deletions cut 1 base from V and 1 base from J, with 7 bases between. CDR3 length: 14 residues.

This clone has more than one count but fewer than ten. Additional DNA sequences in this sample encode the identical CDR3. The chain couples TRBV5-1 to TRBJ1-5; 8 bases fit TRBD1. This CDR3 spans 15 amino acids. CDR1 is SGHRS, CDR2 YFSETQ, per germline. V was clipped by 0 bases and J by 4 bases; unmatched bases: 3. As DNA, the CDR3 is TGCGCCAGCAGCTTGGGGACAGGGCAAAATCAGCCCCAGCATTTT. This sequence encodes CASSLGTGQNQPQHF. The full variable domain, rest sourced from reference TRBV5-1 and TRBJ1-5, is KAGVTQTPRYLIKTRGQQVTLSCSPISGHRSVSWYQQTPGQGLQFLFEYFSETQRNKGNFPGRFSGRQFSNSRSEMNVSTLELGDSALYLCASSLGTGQNQPQHFGDGTRLSIL.

This clone showed up just a few times. The gene calls are TRBV30 and TRBJ1-6, with no clear D. This CDR3 spans 15 amino acids. V lost 1 base to trimming and J lost 1 base, with 8 bases between them. Germline V gene lookup returns CDR1 GTSNPN and CDR2 SVGIG (reference sequence). CDR3 in amino acids: CAWSDGASYNSPLHF. The CDR3 region has the DNA TGTGCCTGGAGTGACGGAGCGTCCTATAATTCACCCCTCCACTTT.

The chain has TRBV7-9 and TRBJ2-1; 9 bases match TRBD2. There are 19 residues in the CDR3. After removal of 5 bases from V and 7 bases from J, the junction contained 21 bases not matched to a gene. Germline V gene sequence: CDR1 SEHNR, CDR2 FQNEAQ (reference sequence). CDR3 DNA sequence: TGTGCCAGCAGCCCAGGGGGGTATGATGCGGGAGGGCCGAAAAATGAGCAGTTCTTC. Residues: CASSPGGYDAGGPKNEQFF.

J is TRBJ2-7 and V is TRBV5-1, with a tentative D call TRBD1 (5 bases). In germline, CDR1 is SGHRS, CDR2 YFSETQ. This CDR3 is 14 amino acids long. Between the trimmed V and J ends, which lost 4 bases and 2 bases, there was a span of 13 bases. CDR3 in amino acids: CASSVGQGTYEQYF. The CDR3 nucleotides are TGCGCCAGCAGCGTTGGACAAGGTACCTACGAGCAGTACTTC.

The rearrangement joins TRBV27 to TRBJ2-3; 12 bases fit TRBD2. This CDR3 spans 16 amino acids. Germline CDR1 and CDR2: MNHEY and SMNVEV (reference sequence). V shed 8 bases and J 0 bases; nucleotides not matched to a gene: 6. The CDR3 reads CASGRLAGVSTDTQYF. CDR3 nucleotides: TGTGCCAGCGGAAGACTAGCGGGAGTGAGCACAGATACGCAGTATTTT.

Written as DNA, the CDR3 is TGTGCCAGTAGTTTAACAGTGACAGTTATCACAGATACGCAGTATTTT. Residues: CASSLTVTVITDTQYF. J is TRBJ2-3 and V is TRBV19, with D perhaps TRBD1 (5 bases). This CDR3 is 16 amino acids long. V lost 5 bases to trimming and J lost 2 bases, with 17 bases between them. Germline lookup yields CDR1 LNHDA and CDR2 SQIVND (reference sequence).

The chain uses TRBV7-7 and TRBJ2-5; D is uncertain. V was pared by 0 bases and J by 5 bases, with 7 bases between. CDR3 length: 13 amino acids. CDR1 and CDR2 (germline): SSHAT, FNYEAQ (reference sequence). The CDR3 sequence: CASSLASVETQYF. CDR3 nucleotide sequence: TGTGCCAGCAGCTTAGCCAGCGTGGAGACCCAGTACTTC. The full variable domain, with the rest looked up from reference TRBV7-7 and TRBJ2-5, is GAGVSQSPRYKVTKRGQDVTLRCDPISSHATLYWYQQALGQGPEFLTYFNYEAQPDKSGLPSDRFSAERPEGSISTLTIQRTEQRDSAMYRCASSLASVETQYFGPGTRLLVL.

The chain combines TRBV19 with TRBJ2-7, with a weak D call TRBD1 (6 bases). Germline CDR1 reads LNHDA; CDR2 reads SQIVND (reference sequence). The CDR3 totals 14 residues. The germline V and J ends were trimmed by 3 bases and 7 bases, with 16 bases remaining between them. The CDR3 DNA reads as TGTGCCAGTAGTATTGAAGGGGGAGTTGGGGAGCAGTACTTC. This encodes CASSIEGGVGEQYF.

As regards this clone: The junction departs from the called germline gene at one end, perhaps through a read error. Other DNA variants within this sample encode the same CDR3. This chain joins TRBV6-5 and TRBJ1-1; D ambiguous. CDR1 is MNHEY and CDR2 is SVGAGI in the germline V gene. The CDR3 is 12 residues long. As DNA, the CDR3 is TGTGCCAGCAACGGGGTCACAACTGAAGCTTTCTTC. Encoded protein: CASNGVTTEAFF.

This clone was observed a single time. The V and J genes are TRBV7-9 and TRBJ2-3; D gene ambiguous. Trimming stripped 5 bases from V and 5 bases from J, with 11 bases between. Germline lookup yields CDR1 SEHNR and CDR2 FQNEAQ (reference sequence). The CDR3 spans 13 residues. The CDR3 bases are TGTGCCAGCAGCAAAGAGGTTAGAGATACGCAGTATTTT. It specifies CASSKEVRDTQYF.

The chain uses TRBV7-6 and TRBJ2-5; D may be TRBD1 (5 bases). The DNA end favors TRBJ2-7, so the J call may be wrong. The CDR3 contains 17 residues. Germline CDR1 and CDR2: SGHVS and FNYEAQ. CDR3 amino acids: CASTYGKGESGSYEQYF. The CDR3 coding sequence is TGTGCCAGCACCTACGGAAAAGGGGAATCGGGCTCCTACGAGCAGTACTTC.

This chain joins TRBV11-3 and TRBJ2-7; D is ambiguous. The germline V and J ends were trimmed by 1 base and 7 bases, with 17 bases remaining between them. This CDR3 contains 15 residues. Germline V gene sequence: CDR1 SGHNT, CDR2 YENEEA. The CDR3 DNA reads as TGTGCCAGCAGCTTAGGGGCAGAGTCCTTGGGTGAGCAGTACTTC. It is translated as CASSLGAESLGEQYF.

The chain carries TRBV19 and TRBJ2-1; 10 bases fit TRBD2. Germline CDR1 LNHDA, CDR2 SQIVND (reference sequence). V was pared by 3 bases and J by 10 bases, with 12 bases of the junction left unmatched. CDR3 length: 16 amino acids. As DNA, the CDR3 is TGTGCCAGTAGTATCCTAGCGGGAGCGGGGTTCGGAGAGCAGTTCTTC. The encoded protein is CASSILAGAGFGEQFF.

The genes are TRBV30 and TRBJ2-1; the match to TRBD2 covers 8 bases. The V gene end was trimmed by 4 bases and the J gene end by 3 bases; junction bases not matched to a gene: 5. The CDR3 extends over 14 amino acids. From germline, CDR1 is GTSNPN and CDR2 SVGIG (reference sequence). CDR3 region: CAWTQLAGYNEQFF. DNA for the CDR3: TGTGCCTGGACCCAGCTAGCGGGCTACAATGAGCAGTTCTTC.

In its sample, this clone was seen a few times. V usage is TRBV10-3 and J usage is TRBJ2-7; D may be TRBD1 (5 bases). This CDR3 has 14 amino acids. CDR1 ENHRY and CDR2 SYGVKD come from the germline V gene. V shed 4 bases and J shed 4 bases, with 14 bases lying between them. Written as DNA, the CDR3 is TGTGCCATCAGTGGGGGCCGAAGGAATTACGAGCAGTACTTC. Translation: CAISGGRRNYEQYF.

The chain uses TRBV30 and TRBJ1-1; TRBD1 matches at 8 bases. This CDR3 is built from 12 residues. The V segment lost 8 bases and the J segment 4 bases; nucleotides outside the gene matches: 6. CDR1 is GTSNPN and CDR2 is SVGIG in the germline V gene (reference sequence). The CDR3: CAQTGAGTEAFF. The CDR3, as DNA: TGTGCCCAGACAGGGGCAGGCACTGAAGCTTTCTTT. Variable domain in full (rest from reference TRBV30 and TRBJ1-1): SQTIHQWPATLVQPVGSPLSLECTVEGTSNPNLYWYRQAAGRGLQLLFYSVGIGQISSEVPQNLSASRPQDRQFILSSKKLLLSDSGFYLCAQTGAGTEAFFGQGTRLTVV.

The table lists this clone with a count of one. One end of the junction fails to match germline, which may point to a read error. The J gene is TRBJ2-6, the V gene TRBV5-1; D perhaps matches TRBD1 (5 bases). There are 17 residues in the CDR3. The V gene's germline CDR1 is SGHRS and CDR2 YFSETQ. In DNA, the CDR3 is TGCGCCAGCAGCTTGGTCCCAGGGCGCTCTGGGGCCAACGGCCTGACTTTC. Translating it yields CASSLVPGRSGANGLTF.